The 23 T cell receptor beta chains presented below share a single source sample, sequenced in a study of identifying expanded T cells in peripheral blood (dated by TCRdb to between 2017 and 2020). The library was obtained by the immunoSEQ multiplex PCR assay. Sourced from immuneACCESS, this table was stored by TCRdb with only in-frame sequences that have V and J called. A share of the clones is absent; for the studies checked, an unresolved V gene accounts for under half, and the remainder has no known explanation. The sample table lists 95,000 or so clones, 75% to 90% of them with a count of one. Around 6% of the sample rests with the top ten. The sequencing sample was made of blood. All receptors come from a person aged 18 to 70 in good health.

The chain uses TRBV7-2 and TRBJ1-6, with D uncertain. The germline V and J ends were trimmed by 4 bases and 9 bases, with 10 bases remaining between them. There are 13 residues in the CDR3. CDR1 and CDR2 (germline): SGHTA, FQGNSA. The CDR3 coding sequence is TGTGCCAGCAGCTCGGCGCGGGTTTCACCCCTCCACTTT. Its translation is CASSSARVSPLHF. Complete variable domain (other parts from reference TRBV7-2 and TRBJ1-6): GAGVSQSPSNKVTEKGKDVELRCDPISGHTALYWYRQSLGQGLEFLIYFQGNSAPDKSGLPSDRFSAERTGGSVSTLTIQRTQQEDSAVYLCASSSARVSPLHFGNGTRLTVT.

The chain employs TRBV10-1 and TRBJ2-7; 8 nucleotides align to TRBD2. The CDR3 is 12 residues long. The ends lost 4 bases at V and 5 bases at J; junction bases unmatched: 1. Germline CDR1 WNHNN, CDR2 SYGVQD (reference sequence). DNA for the CDR3: TGCGCCAGCAGTGCGGGGGGGAACGAGCAGTACTTC. Protein sequence: CASSAGGNEQYF.

V usage is TRBV18 and J usage is TRBJ1-1; the match to TRBD1 covers 9 bases. This CDR3 spans 13 amino acids. Germline values: CDR1 KGHSH, CDR2 LQKENI. J lost 5 bases, V lost 5 bases, and 3 bases had no gene match. CDR3: CASSGQGRTEAFF. CDR3 DNA: TGTGCCAGCTCAGGACAGGGGAGGACTGAAGCTTTCTTT. Drawing the rest from reference TRBV18 and TRBJ1-1, the complete variable domain is NAGVMQNPRHLVRRRGQEARLRCSPMKGHSHVYWYRQLPEEGLKFMVYLQKENIIDESGMPKERFSAEFPKEGPSILRIQQVVRGDSAAYFCASSGQGRTEAFFGQGTRLTVV.

This rearrangement joins TRBV5-1 to TRBJ2-7; TRBD1 matches 8 bases. In germline, CDR1 is SGHRS, CDR2 YFSETQ. Unmatched junction bases numbered 4, after V lost 4 bases and J lost 4 bases. The CDR3 extends over 13 amino acids. The CDR3 reads CASSATGVYEQYF. In nucleotides, the CDR3 is TGCGCCAGCAGCGCGACAGGGGTTTACGAGCAGTACTTC.

The sample holds a few counts of this clone. The chain has TRBV7-2 and TRBJ1-1; 7 bases map to TRBD1. Germline CDR1 and CDR2: SGHTA and FQGNSA. The CDR3 totals 14 residues. V lost 2 bases and J lost 14; bases outside the gene matches: 14. The CDR3, as DNA: TGTGCCAGCAGCTTACGGGACAGCCTGGGGGGAGGATTCTTT. Translation: CASSLRDSLGGGFF.

This rearrangement joins TRBV11-2 to TRBJ1-3, with 8 bases identical to TRBD1. Germline V gives CDR1 SGHAT, CDR2 FQNNGV. This CDR3 spans 17 amino acids. With V trimmed by 4 bases and J by 3 bases, 11 bases remained unmatched. In nucleotides, the CDR3 is TGTGCCAGCAGCTCAGTCACGGACAGGGCCCGTGGAAACACCATATATTTT. As protein: CASSSVTDRARGNTIYF.

V and J are TRBV6-6 and TRBJ1-5; D gene ambiguous. Germline CDR1 reads MNHNY; CDR2 reads SVGAGI (reference sequence). This CDR3 spans 12 amino acids. Trimming pared 0 bases from V and 6 bases from J, leaving 3 bases between. CDR3 loop: CASSYSFQPQHF. As DNA, the CDR3 is TGTGCCAGCAGTTACTCTTTTCAGCCCCAGCATTTT.

The rearrangement joins TRBV6-5 to TRBJ1-1, with D uncertain. This CDR3 region has 15 residues. Deletions cut 6 bases from V and 5 bases from J, with 19 bases between. Germline CDR1 is MNHEY and CDR2 is SVGAGI. The CDR3 coding sequence is TGTGCCAGCAGCACCCCAGGTAACCCTTTGACTGAAGCTTTCTTT. It translates to CASSTPGNPLTEAFF.

This chain joins TRBV18 and TRBJ1-6; unclear D gene. V dropped 4 bases and J dropped 7 bases, with 5 bases sitting between them. In germline, CDR1 is KGHSH, CDR2 LQKENI. This CDR3 is 12 amino acids long. CDR3 coding DNA: TGTGCCAGCTCACTCCCCAATTCACCCCTCCACTTT. Protein sequence: CASSLPNSPLHF.

Only one count was recorded for this clone. V and J are TRBV30 and TRBJ2-1, with 12 bases fitting TRBD2. Germline V lookup: CDR1 GTSNPN, CDR2 SVGIG (reference sequence). Trimming cost V 4 bases and J 5 bases; bases outside gene matches: 18. The length of the CDR3 is 19 residues. The CDR3 sequence: CAWMFGRLAGGLGNNEQFF. The CDR3, as DNA: TGTGCCTGGATGTTCGGACGGCTAGCGGGGGGGTTGGGGAACAATGAGCAGTTCTTC. Drawing the rest from reference TRBV30 and TRBJ2-1, the complete variable domain is SQTIHQWPATLVQPVGSPLSLECTVEGTSNPNLYWYRQAAGRGLQLLFYSVGIGQISSEVPQNLSASRPQDRQFILSSKKLLLSDSGFYLCAWMFGRLAGGLGNNEQFFGPGTRLTVL.

The gene calls are TRBV27 and TRBJ2-1; 13 bases are shared with TRBD2. Per germline, CDR1 MNHEY and CDR2 SMNVEV (reference sequence). V lost 6 bases, J lost 3 bases, and 8 bases stayed unmatched. This CDR3 has 17 residues. DNA for the CDR3: TGTGCCAGCAGCCTCCAGGGACTAGCGGGGATCTACAATGAGCAGTTCTTC. Translating gives CASSLQGLAGIYNEQFF.

The gene calls are TRBV18 and TRBJ1-1, with a possible D match to TRBD1 (6 bases). Germline V gives CDR1 KGHSH, CDR2 LQKENI. The CDR3 is 17 residues long. V was cut by 1 base and J by 2 bases, with 17 bases left in between. The CDR3 is CASSPHGPDSRNTEAFF. The CDR3 coding sequence is TGTGCCAGCTCACCACATGGGCCGGACAGTAGAAACACTGAAGCTTTCTTT.

This clone turned up a few times. The CDR3 nucleotides read TGCGCCAGCAGCCAATTAGGTCAATTTGCGGGGGGCACAGATACGCAGTATTTT. Amino acid sequence: CASSQLGQFAGGTDTQYF. The chain employs TRBV4-1 and TRBJ2-3; 7 bases align to TRBD2. Trimming cost V 2 bases and J 1 base; bases outside gene matches: 12. Germline V gene sequence: CDR1 MGHRA, CDR2 YSYEKL. The CDR3 consists of 18 residues.

This sequence joins TRBV6-5 and TRBJ1-1; no definite D call. V lost 1 base, J lost 4 bases, and 1 base lay in between. CDR3 length: 11 residues. Germline values: CDR1 MNHEY, CDR2 SVGAGI. CDR3: CASSYFTEAFF. The DNA of the CDR3 is TGTGCCAGCAGTTACTTCACTGAAGCTTTCTTT.

The V call is TRBV4-3, the J call TRBJ2-3, with D perhaps assigned TRBD1 or TRBD2 (5 bases each). Germline V gene data show CDR1 as LGHNA and CDR2 as YSLEER. The CDR3 sequence is 14 residues long. The germline V and J ends were trimmed by 1 base and 4 bases, with 9 bases remaining between them. The CDR3 DNA follows: TGCGCCAGCAGCCAAGCCCCGGGGCCAGATACGCAGTATTTT. Protein sequence: CASSQAPGPDTQYF.

This clone has a single count. V usage is TRBV6-1 and J usage is TRBJ2-5; D is unresolved. V shed 4 bases and J shed 2 bases, with 11 bases lying between them. The germline V gene encodes CDR1 MNHNS and CDR2 SASEGT. This CDR3 is 14 amino acids long. Here the CDR3 reads CASSAQPLQETQYF. CDR3 nucleotide sequence: TGTGCCAGCAGTGCGCAGCCTCTACAAGAGACCCAGTACTTC.

This clone occurred a few times. V is TRBV5-4 and J is TRBJ1-4; perhaps TRBD1 as D (6 bases). Germline loops: CDR1 SGHNT, CDR2 YYREEE (reference sequence). There are 14 residues in the CDR3. The V and J ends lost 2 bases and 7 bases respectively, with 12 bases between them. CDR3 sequence reads: CASSLQGATEKLFF. DNA of the CDR3: TGTGCCAGCAGCTTACAGGGAGCGACTGAAAAACTGTTTTTT.

V is TRBV5-8 and J is TRBJ1-4, with D unclear. The ends were cut back, 0 bases at V and 5 bases at J, with 11 bases in the middle. This CDR3 contains 15 residues. CDR1 is SGHTS and CDR2 is YDEGEE in the germline V gene. CDR3 bases: TGTGCCAGCAGCTTGGTTGACGAATTGAATGAAAAACTGTTTTTT. Amino acid sequence: CASSLVDELNEKLFF.

The rearrangement joins TRBV10-1 to TRBJ2-5; D is unresolved. CDR3 length: 15 residues. V was clipped by 2 bases and J by 3 bases, with 13 bases between them. Germline assignment: CDR1 WNHNN and CDR2 SYGVQD (reference sequence). In DNA form, the CDR3 reads TGCGCCAGCAGTGAGGCTTCGGTAGAAAAAGAGACCCAGTACTTC. Its translation: CASSEASVEKETQYF.

The count of this clone is one. V usage is TRBV29-1 and J usage is TRBJ1-5, with 8 bases aligning to TRBD1. The germline gives CDR1 SQVTM, CDR2 ANQGSEA. The CDR3 totals 13 residues. The junction had 8 bases not matched to a gene; V was cut back by 6 bases and J by 7 bases. This CDR3 is CSVALDRDQPQHF. The CDR3 DNA reads TGCAGCGTCGCCTTGGACAGGGACCAGCCCCAGCATTTT.

The CDR3 sequence is CASSSVRGAEAFF. In DNA form, the CDR3 reads TGTGCCAGCAGCTCGGTGAGGGGGGCTGAAGCTTTCTTT. The chain carries TRBV5-4 and TRBJ1-1; TRBD1 is a possible D gene (6 bases). CDR1 and CDR2 (germline): SGHNT, YYREEE (reference sequence). The CDR3 is made up of 13 amino acids. Trimming cost V 3 bases and J 6 bases, with 12 bases left between them.

The gene calls are TRBV30 and TRBJ1-2; weak D call: TRBD1 (5 bases). Germline CDR1 is GTSNPN and CDR2 is SVGIG (reference sequence). V lost 4 bases, J lost 4 bases, and 22 bases lay in between. This CDR3 comprises 16 residues. For the CDR3, the DNA is TGTGCCTGGACCCAACAGAGGGCCGGGACGATCTATGGCTACACCTTC. Translating it yields CAWTQQRAGTIYGYTF.

Points on this clone: The same CDR3 arises from other DNA sequences in this sample as well. V usage is TRBV6-5 and J usage is TRBJ1-2, with a weak D call TRBD1 (5 bases). The CDR3 is 15 amino acids. V lost 2 bases and J 8 bases, leaving 18 bases between the germline ends. Germline V gives CDR1 MNHEY, CDR2 SVGAGI. The CDR3 DNA sequence: TGTGCCAGCAGTTACCCTCAAACAGGAGGCTGGGGCTACACCTTC. It specifies CASSYPQTGGWGYTF.